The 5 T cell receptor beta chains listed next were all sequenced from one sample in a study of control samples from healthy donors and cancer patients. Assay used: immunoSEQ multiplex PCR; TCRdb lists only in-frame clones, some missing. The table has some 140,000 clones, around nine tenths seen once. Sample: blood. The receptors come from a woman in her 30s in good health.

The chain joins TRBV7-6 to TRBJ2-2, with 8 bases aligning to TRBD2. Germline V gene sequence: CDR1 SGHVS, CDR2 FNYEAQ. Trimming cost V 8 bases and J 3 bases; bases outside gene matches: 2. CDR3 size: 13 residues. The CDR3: CASSSGYTGELFF. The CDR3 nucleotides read TGTGCCAGCTCTAGCGGGTACACCGGGGAGCTGTTTTTT.

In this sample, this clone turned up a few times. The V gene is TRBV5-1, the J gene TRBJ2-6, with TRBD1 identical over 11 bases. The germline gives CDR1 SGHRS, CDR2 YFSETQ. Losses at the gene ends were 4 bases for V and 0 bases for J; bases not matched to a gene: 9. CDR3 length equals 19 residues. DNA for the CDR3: TGCGCCAGCAGCCTCGACACCGGGACAGGGGGCTCTGGGGCCAACGTCCTGACTTTC. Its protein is CASSLDTGTGGSGANVLTF.

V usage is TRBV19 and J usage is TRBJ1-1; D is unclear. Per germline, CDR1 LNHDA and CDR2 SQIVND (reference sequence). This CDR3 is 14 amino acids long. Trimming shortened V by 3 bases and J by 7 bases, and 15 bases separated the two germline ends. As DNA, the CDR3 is TGTGCCAGTAGTATTAATCGGGGTTTAGGTGAAGCTTTCTTT. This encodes CASSINRGLGEAFF.

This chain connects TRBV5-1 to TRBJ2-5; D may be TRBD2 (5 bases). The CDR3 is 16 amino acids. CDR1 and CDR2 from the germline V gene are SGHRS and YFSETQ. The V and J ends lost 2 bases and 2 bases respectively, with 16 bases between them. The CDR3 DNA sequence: TGCGCCAGCAGCTTCTATGGAGCGGTCCAGCAAGAGACCCAGTACTTC. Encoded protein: CASSFYGAVQQETQYF.

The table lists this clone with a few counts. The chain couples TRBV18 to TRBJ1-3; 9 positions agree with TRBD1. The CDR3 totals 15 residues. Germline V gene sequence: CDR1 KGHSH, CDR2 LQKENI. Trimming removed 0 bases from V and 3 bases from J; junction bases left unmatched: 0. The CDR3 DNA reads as TGTGCCAGCTCACCACCGGACAGGGGTGGAAACACCATATATTTT. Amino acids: CASSPPDRGGNTIYF.